This is a list of T cell receptor beta chains from one sample in a study of T cell changes during pregnancy in multiple sclerosis. Using immunoSEQ multiplex PCR, the repertoire was profiled, and TCRdb retains in-frame clones only, with some absent. Of around 69,000 clones in the sample, roughly 91% were seen once. The source material was CD8+ T cells from peripheral blood mononuclear cells, sampled before pregnancy. These TCRs come from a female donor with multiple sclerosis, enrolled in a pregnancy study. Both conserved end residues are part of each CDR3. The order of the fields is clone size, J gene, V gene, D gene, CDR3 protein, CDR3 DNA. The D gene is left open where the match is weak. Clone size appears in some rows only: once, few, many, or a class for an expanded clone.

clone_size: NA
j_call: TRBJ2-7
v_call: TRBV9
d_call: NA
cdr3_aa: CASSADSRDEQYF
cdr3_nt: TGTGCCAGCAGCGCCGACAGCAGGGACGAGCAGTACTTC

clone_size: few
j_call: TRBJ1-2
v_call: TRBV7-8
d_call: NA
cdr3_aa: CASSSGVEGYTF
cdr3_nt: TGTGCCAGCAGCTCAGGGGTAGAAGGCTACACCTTC

clone_size: once
j_call: TRBJ2-3
v_call: TRBV9
d_call: NA
cdr3_aa: CASSGGGGTDTQYF
cdr3_nt: TGTGCCAGCAGCGGAGGGGGAGGCACAGATACGCAGTATTTT

clone_size: once
j_call: TRBJ2-7
v_call: TRBV5-5
d_call: TRBD2
cdr3_aa: CASSEVPGGSYEQYF
cdr3_nt: TGTGCCAGCAGCGAAGTCCCGGGGGGCTCCTACGAGCAGTACTTC

clone_size: NA
j_call: TRBJ2-3
v_call: TRBV6-1
d_call: TRBD2
cdr3_aa: CASAAGGTDTQYF
cdr3_nt: TGTGCCAGCGCGGCGGGGGGCACAGATACGCAGTATTTT

clone_size: NA
j_call: TRBJ2-7
v_call: TRBV9
d_call: TRBD1
cdr3_aa: CASSVDGGTGEIYEQYF
cdr3_nt: TGTGCCAGCAGCGTAGATGGAGGGACAGGGGAAATCTACGAGCAGTACTTC

clone_size: NA
j_call: TRBJ2-7
v_call: TRBV4-2
d_call: NA
cdr3_aa: CASSQFHLAAYEQYF
cdr3_nt: TGTGCCAGCAGCCAATTCCATTTGGCCGCCTACGAGCAGTACTTC

clone_size: NA
j_call: TRBJ2-3
v_call: TRBV5-6
d_call: TRBD1
cdr3_aa: CASSDGTVTPTDTQYF
cdr3_nt: TGTGCCAGCAGCGACGGGACAGTTACACCCACAGATACGCAGTATTTT

clone_size: NA
j_call: TRBJ2-2
v_call: TRBV11-3
d_call: TRBD1
cdr3_aa: CASSSPATGVPGELFF
cdr3_nt: TGTGCCAGCAGCTCCCCGGCCACAGGGGTCCCCGGGGAGCTGTTTTTT

clone_size: NA
j_call: TRBJ2-2
v_call: TRBV9
d_call: NA
cdr3_aa: CASSRRVTGELFF
cdr3_nt: TGTGCCAGCAGCCGCCGGGTCACCGGGGAGCTGTTTTTT

clone_size: NA
j_call: TRBJ1-5
v_call: TRBV19
d_call: NA
cdr3_aa: CASTREWYQPQHF
cdr3_nt: TGTGCCAGTACCAGGGAATGGTATCAGCCCCAGCATTTT

clone_size: NA
j_call: TRBJ2-7
v_call: TRBV14
d_call: NA
cdr3_aa: CASSQGTAYEQYF
cdr3_nt: TGTGCCAGCAGCCAAGGGACAGCTTACGAGCAGTACTTC

clone_size: NA
j_call: TRBJ1-5
v_call: TRBV19
d_call: TRBD1
cdr3_aa: CATAGQLNQPQHF
cdr3_nt: TGTGCCACCGCGGGACAGCTAAATCAGCCCCAGCATTTT

clone_size: NA
j_call: TRBJ1-5
v_call: TRBV19
d_call: NA
cdr3_aa: CASSISLADYSNQPQHF
cdr3_nt: TGTGCCAGTAGTATTTCACTGGCGGATTATAGCAATCAGCCCCAGCATTTT

clone_size: NA
j_call: TRBJ1-5
v_call: TRBV19
d_call: TRBD1
cdr3_aa: CASSNQGGQPQHF
cdr3_nt: TGTGCCAGTAGCAACCAGGGGGGTCAGCCCCAGCATTTT

clone_size: NA
j_call: TRBJ2-7
v_call: TRBV19
d_call: NA
cdr3_aa: CASMPDSLGSEQYF
cdr3_nt: TGTGCCAGTATGCCCGACTCACTAGGGAGCGAGCAGTACTTC

clone_size: NA
j_call: TRBJ2-5
v_call: TRBV2
d_call: NA
cdr3_aa: CASSEDYGAPGPRETQYF
cdr3_nt: TGTGCCAGCAGTGAGGATTATGGGGCCCCCGGGCCCCGAGAGACCCAGTACTTC

clone_size: few
j_call: TRBJ2-3
v_call: TRBV5-1
d_call: NA
cdr3_aa: CASSLEGGTDTQYF
cdr3_nt: TGCGCCAGCAGCTTGGAGGGGGGCACAGATACGCAGTATTTT

clone_size: NA
j_call: TRBJ2-1
v_call: TRBV6-5
d_call: TRBD1
cdr3_aa: CASSYSRQGNEQFF
cdr3_nt: TGTGCCAGCAGTTACTCCCGACAGGGCAATGAGCAGTTCTTC

clone_size: once
j_call: TRBJ2-3
v_call: TRBV18
d_call: NA
cdr3_aa: CASSPEFGSGNTDTQYF
cdr3_nt: TGTGCCAGCTCACCAGAATTTGGGTCAGGGAACACAGATACGCAGTATTTT

clone_size: few
j_call: TRBJ1-1
v_call: TRBV6-5
d_call: NA
cdr3_aa: CASSPGGGTEAFF
cdr3_nt: TGTGCCAGCAGCCCGGGGGGGGGCACTGAAGCTTTCTTT

clone_size: NA
j_call: TRBJ1-6
v_call: TRBV19
d_call: NA
cdr3_aa: CASTRGTGRNSPLHF
cdr3_nt: TGTGCCAGTACACGGGGAACAGGGCGAAATTCACCCCTCCACTTT